This T cell receptor (beta chain) was obtained from a study of blood T cell repertoires in COVID-19. TCRdb keeps only in-frame clones here, not all; method: immunoSEQ multiplex PCR. The table has tens of thousands of clones, about 86% seen once; the top ten hold about 20%. The germline CDR1 and CDR2 sequences are SGHAT and FQNNGV. The CDR3 runs 14 residues. V was clipped by 8 bases and J by 2 bases; unmatched bases: 6. What was sequenced was peripheral blood. V is TRBV11-2 and J is TRBJ2-7, with 10 bases aligning to TRBD1. The sequence was obtained from a woman older than 75 in a cohort sampled during active or convalescent COVID-19. CDR3 sequence (DNA): TGTGCCAGCGGGGACAGGGGCCGTCCCTACGAGCAGTACTTC. This translates into CASGDRGRPYEQYF.